The 9 T cell receptor beta chains below were found in one sample sequenced in a study of read filtering for tumor transcriptome and immune sequencing. This library used approximately 370 ng RNA and molecular barcoded adaptors spanning alpha/delta and beta/gamma chains. TCRdb re-derived calls from the reads in MiXCR, one entry per CDR3 protein. The sample shows 43,000 or so distinct CDR3 sequences, over 9.5% of them seen only once. The sequenced material came from a population of CD138-negative cells sorted from bone marrow. The receptors here all came from a donor older than 35 with multiple myeloma.

Worth noting for this clonotype: A much bigger clone sits one base away, suggesting this may be a read error. CDR3 sequence reads: CASSYYMRDTQYF. CDR3 DNA: TGCGCCAGCAGCTATTACATGAGAGATACGCAGTATTTT. The chain carries TRBV4-3 and TRBJ2-3; D not resolved. The CDR3 covers 13 residues. Germline CDR1 and CDR2: LGHNA and YSLEER. V dropped 5 bases and J dropped 5 bases, with 11 bases sitting between them.

This clonotype showed up many times. The V call is TRBV5-4, the J call TRBJ2-1, with TRBD1 as a possible D gene (6 bases). Germline-derived CDR1 and CDR2 are SGHNT and YYREEE (reference sequence). The CDR3 is made up of 14 amino acids. Trimming removed 3 bases from V and 5 bases from J, with 12 bases in between. CDR3 bases: TGTGCCAGCAGCTCTACAGGGATCCACAATGAGCAGTTCTTC. Translating it yields CASSSTGIHNEQFF.

This clonotype has ten or more counts. This sequence joins TRBV7-2 and TRBJ2-1; D ambiguous. V was cut by 3 bases and J by 7 bases, with 10 bases left in between. This CDR3 spans 13 amino acids. Germline V lookup: CDR1 SGHTA, CDR2 FQGNSA. This chain's CDR3 is CASSFSSGNEQFF. The DNA of the CDR3 is TGTGCCAGCAGCTTTAGCTCTGGGAATGAGCAGTTCTTC.

This clonotype appeared many times. The chain employs TRBV24-1 and TRBJ2-1, with D perhaps matching TRBD1 (6 bases). CDR1 KGHDR and CDR2 SFDVKD come from the germline V gene. Trimming took 0 bases from V and 6 from J, leaving 11 bases between them. CDR3 size: 15 residues. DNA for the CDR3: TGTGCCACCAGTGATTTGACAGGGCAGGGCAATGAGCAGTTCTTC. Its protein is CATSDLTGQGNEQFF.

In this sample, this clonotype turned up many times. The rearrangement links TRBV19 to TRBJ2-1, with 10 bases identical to TRBD1. Germline trimming cut 4 bases from V and 0 bases from J; bases unmatched to any gene: 6. Per the germline V gene, CDR1 is LNHDA and CDR2 is SQIVND (reference sequence). CDR3 length: 17 amino acids. As DNA, the CDR3 is TGTGCCAGTAGTAACGACAGGGGGCTTAGCTCCTACAATGAGCAGTTCTTC. Amino acid sequence: CASSNDRGLSSYNEQFF.

The sample holds many counts of this clonotype. The V call is TRBV7-8, the J call TRBJ2-1; 7 positions match TRBD2. Per germline, CDR1 SGHVS and CDR2 FQNEAQ. J lost 5 bases, V lost 5 bases, and 12 bases had no gene match. The CDR3 is 16 residues long. This CDR3 reads CASSPRAGRKDNEQFF. DNA for the CDR3: TGTGCCAGCAGCCCTCGAGCGGGAAGGAAAGACAATGAGCAGTTCTTC.

Turning to this clonotype: A much larger clone lies a single base off, so this may be a read error. The rearrangement uses TRBV20-1 and TRBJ2-7; D gene ambiguous. This CDR3 is built from 11 residues. Germline lookup yields CDR1 DFQATT and CDR2 SNEGSKA (reference sequence). The CDR3 sequence is CGAPDLGEQYF. CDR3 in DNA: TGCGGTGCCCCTGACTTGGGAGAGCAGTACTTC.

This clonotype has a single count. An end of the junction does not agree with germline; a read error may underlie this. The chain joins TRBV20-1 to TRBJ2-5; 7 nucleotides agree with TRBD2. The CDR3 sequence is 14 residues long. Per the germline V gene, CDR1 is DFQATT and CDR2 is SNEGSKA (reference sequence). Here the CDR3 DNA reads TGCAGTGTTAGAACTCCGACTAGCATAGAGACCCAGAACTTC. Its translation: CSVRTPTSIETQNF.

This clonotype was counted at least ten times. The chain links TRBV4-3 to TRBJ2-2, with D unresolved. The CDR3 covers 14 residues. Trimming stripped 0 bases from V and 5 bases from J, with 7 bases between. The germline V gene has CDR1 LGHNA and CDR2 YSLEER. The CDR3, as DNA: TGCGCCAGCAGCCAAGATACCTGGACCGGGGAGCTGTTTTTT. This gives the protein CASSQDTWTGELFF.